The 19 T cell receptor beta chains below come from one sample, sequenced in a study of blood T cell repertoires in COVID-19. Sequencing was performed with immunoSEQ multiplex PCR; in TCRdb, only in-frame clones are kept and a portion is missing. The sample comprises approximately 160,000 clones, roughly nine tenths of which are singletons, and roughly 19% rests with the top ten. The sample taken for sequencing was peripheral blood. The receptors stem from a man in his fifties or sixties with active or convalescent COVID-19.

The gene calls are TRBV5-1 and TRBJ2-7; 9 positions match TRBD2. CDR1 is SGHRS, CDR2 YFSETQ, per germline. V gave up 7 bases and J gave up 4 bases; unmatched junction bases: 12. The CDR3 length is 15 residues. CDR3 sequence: CASSFLAGGPYEQYF. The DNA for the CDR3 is TGCGCCAGCTCCTTCCTGGCGGGAGGGCCGTACGAGCAGTACTTC.

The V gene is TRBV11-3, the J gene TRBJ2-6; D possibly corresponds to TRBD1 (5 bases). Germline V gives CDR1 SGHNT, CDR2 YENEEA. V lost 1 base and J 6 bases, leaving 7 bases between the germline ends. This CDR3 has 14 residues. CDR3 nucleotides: TGTGCCAGCAGCTTAGGGGGCTCGGCCAACGTCCTGACTTTC. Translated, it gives CASSLGGSANVLTF.

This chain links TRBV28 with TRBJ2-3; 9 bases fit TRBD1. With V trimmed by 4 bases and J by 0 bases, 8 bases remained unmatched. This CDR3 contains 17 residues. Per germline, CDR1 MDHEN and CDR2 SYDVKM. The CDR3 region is CASSSPSGTGSTDTQYF. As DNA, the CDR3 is TGTGCCAGCAGTTCCCCATCCGGGACAGGGAGCACAGATACGCAGTATTTT.

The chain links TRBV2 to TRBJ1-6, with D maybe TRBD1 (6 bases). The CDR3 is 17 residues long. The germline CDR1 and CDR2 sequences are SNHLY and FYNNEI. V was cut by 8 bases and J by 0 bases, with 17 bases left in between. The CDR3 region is CASVSGGSSSYNSPLHF. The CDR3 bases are TGTGCCAGCGTTAGCGGGGGCTCGAGCTCCTATAATTCACCCCTCCACTTT. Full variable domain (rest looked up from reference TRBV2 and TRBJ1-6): EPEVTQTPSHQVTQMGQEVILRCVPISNHLYFYWYRQILGQKVEFLVSFYNNEISEKSEIFDDQFSVERPDGSNFTLKIRSTKLEDSAMYFCASVSGGSSSYNSPLHFGNGTRLTVT.

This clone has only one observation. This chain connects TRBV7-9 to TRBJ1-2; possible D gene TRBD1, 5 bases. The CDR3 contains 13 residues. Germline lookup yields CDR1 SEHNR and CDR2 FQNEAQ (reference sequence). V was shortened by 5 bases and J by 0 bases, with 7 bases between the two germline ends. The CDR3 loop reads CASSGDSNYGYTF. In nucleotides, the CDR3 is TGTGCCAGCAGCGGGGACTCTAACTATGGCTACACCTTC.

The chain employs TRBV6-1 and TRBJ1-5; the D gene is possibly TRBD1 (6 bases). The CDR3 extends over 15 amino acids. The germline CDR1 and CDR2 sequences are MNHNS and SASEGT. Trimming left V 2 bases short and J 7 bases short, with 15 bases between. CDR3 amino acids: CASSENGGGGQPQHF. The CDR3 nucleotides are TGTGCCAGCAGTGAAAACGGGGGGGGCGGGCAGCCCCAGCATTTT.

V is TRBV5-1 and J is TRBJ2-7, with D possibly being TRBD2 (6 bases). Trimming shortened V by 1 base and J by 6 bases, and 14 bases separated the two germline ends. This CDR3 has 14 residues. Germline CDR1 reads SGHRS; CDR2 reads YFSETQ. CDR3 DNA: TGCGCCAGCAGCTTGCAGGGAGGAGTCGGCGAGCAGTACTTC. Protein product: CASSLQGGVGEQYF.

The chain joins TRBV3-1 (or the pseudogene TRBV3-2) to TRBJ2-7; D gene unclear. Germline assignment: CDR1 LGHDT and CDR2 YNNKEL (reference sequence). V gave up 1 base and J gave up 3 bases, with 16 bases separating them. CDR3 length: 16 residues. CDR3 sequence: CASSQGSGRHLYEQYF. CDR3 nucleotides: TGTGCCAGCAGCCAAGGAAGTGGTCGACACCTCTACGAGCAGTACTTC.

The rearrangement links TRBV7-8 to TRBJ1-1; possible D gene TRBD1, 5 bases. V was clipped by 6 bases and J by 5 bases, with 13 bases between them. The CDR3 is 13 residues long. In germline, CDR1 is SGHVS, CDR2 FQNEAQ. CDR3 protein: CASRTGGETEAFF. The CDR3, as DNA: TGTGCCAGCAGGACTGGAGGGGAAACTGAAGCTTTCTTT.

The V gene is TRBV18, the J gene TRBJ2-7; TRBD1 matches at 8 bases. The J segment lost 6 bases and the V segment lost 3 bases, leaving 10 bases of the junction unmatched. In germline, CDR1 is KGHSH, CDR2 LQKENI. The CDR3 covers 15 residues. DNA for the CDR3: TGTGCCAGCTCACCGGGACAGGCGAGGTGGGTCGAGCAGTACTTC. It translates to CASSPGQARWVEQYF.

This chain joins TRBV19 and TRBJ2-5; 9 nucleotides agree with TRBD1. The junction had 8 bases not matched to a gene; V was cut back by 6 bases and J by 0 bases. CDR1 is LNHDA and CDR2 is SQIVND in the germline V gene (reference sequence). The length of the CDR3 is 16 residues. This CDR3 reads CASSLADRGYQETQYF. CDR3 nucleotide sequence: TGTGCCAGTAGCCTGGCGGACAGGGGCTACCAAGAGACCCAGTACTTC. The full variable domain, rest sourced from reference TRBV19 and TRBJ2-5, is DGGITQSPKYLFRKEGQNVTLSCEQNLNHDAMYWYRQDPGQGLRLIYYSQIVNDFQKGDIAEGYSVSREKKESFPLTVTSAQKNPTAFYLCASSLADRGYQETQYFGPGTRLLVL.

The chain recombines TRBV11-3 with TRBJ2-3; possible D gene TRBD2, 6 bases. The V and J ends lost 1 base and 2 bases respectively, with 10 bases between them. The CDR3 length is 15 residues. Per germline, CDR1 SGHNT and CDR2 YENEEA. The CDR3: CASSLGEDPTDTQYF. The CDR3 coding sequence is TGTGCCAGCAGCTTAGGGGAGGACCCCACAGATACGCAGTATTTT.

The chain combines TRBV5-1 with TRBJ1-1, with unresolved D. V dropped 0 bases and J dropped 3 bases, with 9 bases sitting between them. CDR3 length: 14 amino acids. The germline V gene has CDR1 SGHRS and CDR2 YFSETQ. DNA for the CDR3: TGCGCCAGCAGCTTGGTAAACGGTCACACTGAAGCTTTCTTT. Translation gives CASSLVNGHTEAFF.

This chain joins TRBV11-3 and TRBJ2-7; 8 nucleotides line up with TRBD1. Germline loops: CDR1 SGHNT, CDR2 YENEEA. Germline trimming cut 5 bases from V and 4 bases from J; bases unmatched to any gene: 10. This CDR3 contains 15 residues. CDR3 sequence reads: CASSVRGTGRYEQYF. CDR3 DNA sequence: TGTGCCAGCAGCGTCCGGGGGACAGGCCGATACGAGCAGTACTTC.

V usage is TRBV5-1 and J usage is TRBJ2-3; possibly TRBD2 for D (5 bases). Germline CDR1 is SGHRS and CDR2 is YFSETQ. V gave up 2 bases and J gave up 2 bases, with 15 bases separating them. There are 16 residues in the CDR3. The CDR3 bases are TGCGCCAGCAGCTTTTTGGCGGGCTCTTCCACAGATACGCAGTATTTT. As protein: CASSFLAGSSTDTQYF.

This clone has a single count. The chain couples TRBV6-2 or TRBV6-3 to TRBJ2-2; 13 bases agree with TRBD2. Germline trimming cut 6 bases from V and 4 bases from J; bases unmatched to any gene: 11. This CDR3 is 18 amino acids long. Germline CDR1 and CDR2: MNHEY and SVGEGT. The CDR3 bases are TGTGCCAGCAGCCCTCGGACTAGCGGGAGTTCGGGCACCGGGGAGCTGTTTTTT. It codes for CASSPRTSGSSGTGELFF.

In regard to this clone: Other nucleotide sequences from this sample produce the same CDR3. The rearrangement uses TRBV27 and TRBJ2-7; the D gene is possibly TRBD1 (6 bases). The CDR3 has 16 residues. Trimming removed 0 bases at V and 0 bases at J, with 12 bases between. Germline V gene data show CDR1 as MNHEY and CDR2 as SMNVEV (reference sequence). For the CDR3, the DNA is TGTGCCAGCAGTTTATCTGGCAGGGGTCCCTCCTACGAGCAGTACTTC. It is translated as CASSLSGRGPSYEQYF.

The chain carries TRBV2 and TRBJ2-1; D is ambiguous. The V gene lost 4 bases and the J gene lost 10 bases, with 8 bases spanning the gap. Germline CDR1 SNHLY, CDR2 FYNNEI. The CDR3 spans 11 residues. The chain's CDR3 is CASSAVAEQFF. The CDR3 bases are TGTGCCAGCAGTGCTGTGGCAGAGCAGTTCTTC.

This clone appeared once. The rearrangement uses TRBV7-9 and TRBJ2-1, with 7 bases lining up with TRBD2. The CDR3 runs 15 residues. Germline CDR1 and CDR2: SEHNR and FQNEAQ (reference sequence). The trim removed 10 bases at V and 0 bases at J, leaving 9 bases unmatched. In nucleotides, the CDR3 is TGTGCCATGGCGGGGCGGGAGAGCTCCTACAATGAGCAGTTCTTC. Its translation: CAMAGRESSYNEQFF.